These 30 T cell receptor beta chains were all obtained from the same sample, sequenced in a study of neurological immune-mediated disorders. TCRdb independently ran MiXCR on the 5' RACE reads; one entry per CDR3 protein. The table has 90,000 to 150,000 distinct CDR3 sequences, around 3% seen once. Sequenced input: PBMCs. These receptors all stem from a woman aged 25 to 39 with multiple sclerosis.

This clonotype was counted at least ten times. J is TRBJ1-1 and V is TRBV14, with TRBD1 matching over 7 bases. The germline CDR1 and CDR2 sequences are SGHDN and FVKESK. This CDR3 contains 15 residues. V shed 4 bases, J shed 1 base, and the junction held 6 bases outside the gene matches. In nucleotides, the CDR3 is TGTGCCAGCAGCCTGCGGGACAGCCCGAACACTGAAGCTTTCTTT. It specifies CASSLRDSPNTEAFF.

This clonotype was observed at least ten times. This chain uses TRBV18 with TRBJ2-7; 10 bases are a match to TRBD2. The CDR3 loop spans 15 amino acids. Per germline, CDR1 KGHSH and CDR2 LQKENI. The V segment lost 1 base and the J segment 1 base; nucleotides outside the gene matches: 1. The CDR3 here is CASSPLAGGSYEQYF. The CDR3 nucleotides are TGTGCCAGCTCACCACTAGCGGGGGGATCCTACGAGCAGTACTTC.

The sample holds many counts of this clonotype. The rearrangement links TRBV12-3 or TRBV12-4 to TRBJ2-2; tentatively, D is TRBD1 or TRBD2 (5 bases each). This CDR3 has 16 residues. V lost 11 bases and J 5 bases, leaving 24 bases between the germline ends. The CDR3 DNA reads as TGTGCCTGGCCGGGGCGACAAGACTGGGGGACCGGGGAGCTGTTTTTT. Translated, it gives CAWPGRQDWGTGELFF.

The chain combines TRBV7-6 with TRBJ2-5, with unresolved D. Germline V gives CDR1 SGHVS, CDR2 FNYEAQ. This CDR3 spans 13 amino acids. V gave up 4 bases and J gave up 1 base, with 7 bases separating them. The CDR3 DNA is TGTGCCAGCAGCTATGACTTCCAAGAGACCCAGTACTTC. Protein: CASSYDFQETQYF. Full variable domain (missing parts from reference TRBV7-6 and TRBJ2-5): GAGVSQSPRYKVTKRGQDVALRCDPISGHVSLYWYRQALGQGPEFLTYFNYEAQQDKSGLPNDRFSAERPEGSISTLTIQRTEQRDSAMYRCASSYDFQETQYFGPGTRLLVL.

This clonotype was seen a few times. Since a much larger clone is just one base distant, this may be a read error. This rearrangement joins TRBV30 to TRBJ2-3, with 7 bases matching TRBD2. Germline CDR1 reads GTSNPN; CDR2 reads SVGIG (reference sequence). This CDR3 comprises 15 residues. The CDR3 protein is CAWTFSGPSTDKQYF. The CDR3 DNA is TGTGCCTGGACCTTTAGCGGGCCTAGCACAGATAAGCAGTATTTT.

The rearrangement joins TRBV5-1 to TRBJ1-2, with 9 bases matching TRBD1. Trimming cost V 4 bases and J 6 bases; bases outside gene matches: 10. The CDR3 totals 15 residues. Germline CDR1 and CDR2: SGHRS and YFSETQ. CDR3 nucleotide sequence: TGCGCCAGCAGCAGCCAGACAGGGGGTTTTGATGGCTACACCTTC. Its protein is CASSSQTGGFDGYTF.

This clonotype was found many times. Relative to the germline gene, one junction end is altered; a read error may explain this. V and J are TRBV20-1 and TRBJ1-4, with 8 bases aligning to TRBD1. This CDR3 is 15 amino acids long. CDR1 is DFQATT, CDR2 SNEGSKA, per germline (reference sequence). CDR3 sequence: CSARGQGTTNEKLFF. The CDR3 nucleotides read TGCAGTGCGAGAGGACAGGGCACAACTAATGAAAAACTGTTTTTT.

The sample holds many counts of this clonotype. The rearrangement uses TRBV20-1 and TRBJ1-2; 9 bases fit TRBD1. The germline V gene has CDR1 DFQATT and CDR2 SNEGSKA (reference sequence). The trim removed 3 bases at V and 4 bases at J, leaving 12 bases unmatched. This CDR3 contains 16 residues. The DNA of the CDR3 is TGCAGTGCTAGGGAACGAACAGGGGGCACGACCTATGGCTACACCTTC. This sequence encodes CSARERTGGTTYGYTF.

This clonotype was counted at least ten times. The rearrangement joins TRBV29-1 to TRBJ2-3, with D uncertain. The CDR3 covers 13 residues. Germline V gene sequence: CDR1 SQVTM, CDR2 ANQGSEA. The V gene lost 1 base and the J gene lost 4 bases, with 9 bases spanning the gap. The CDR3 nucleotides read TGCAGCGTTGAAGGGCAGGTGTCAGATACGCAGTATTTT. It yields the protein CSVEGQVSDTQYF.

This clonotype was counted ten times or more. This sequence joins TRBV20-1 and TRBJ2-1; 16 nucleotides line up with TRBD2. CDR3 length equals 17 residues. The junction had 5 bases not matched to a gene; V was cut back by 0 bases and J by 6 bases. Per germline, CDR1 DFQATT and CDR2 SNEGSKA (reference sequence). The CDR3 is CSARDSGLAGGINEQFF. CDR3 in DNA: TGCAGTGCTAGAGATTCGGGACTAGCGGGGGGGATCAATGAGCAGTTCTTC.

This clonotype has at least ten counts. The rearrangement joins TRBV10-1 to TRBJ2-7; D possibly corresponds to TRBD2 (5 bases). This CDR3 is built from 14 residues. Germline loops: CDR1 WNHNN, CDR2 SYGVQD (reference sequence). Between the trimmed V and J ends, which lost 2 bases and 4 bases, there was a span of 12 bases. In DNA, the CDR3 is TGCGCCAGCAGTGAGAGAGGACTCGGTTACGAGCAGTACTTC. Protein: CASSERGLGYEQYF.

This clonotype was detected many times. The chain carries TRBV27 and TRBJ2-1; 9 bases map to TRBD2. The germline V gene encodes CDR1 MNHEY and CDR2 SMNVEV (reference sequence). J was trimmed by 7 bases and V by 3 bases; bases with no gene match: 4. CDR3 length: 14 residues. CDR3 nucleotides: TGTGCCAGCAGTTTGGCGGGAGGGGCAAATGAGCAGTTCTTC. Its protein product is CASSLAGGANEQFF.

This clonotype came up many times. The chain recombines TRBV5-1 with TRBJ1-1; D is unresolved. Germline values: CDR1 SGHRS, CDR2 YFSETQ. The length of the CDR3 is 15 residues. The V gene lost 1 base and the J gene lost 5 bases, with 15 bases spanning the gap. The CDR3 DNA sequence: TGCGCCAGCAGCTTGAACGCCCGGGTGGGTACTGAAGCTTTCTTT. Translated, it gives CASSLNARVGTEAFF. The variable domain in full, with the rest retrieved from reference TRBV5-1 and TRBJ1-1, is KAGVTQTPRYLIKTRGQQVTLSCSPISGHRSVSWYQQTPGQGLQFLFEYFSETQRNKGNFPGRFSGRQFSNSRSEMNVSTLELGDSALYLCASSLNARVGTEAFFGQGTRLTVV.

The table lists this clonotype with many counts. The chain recombines TRBV5-1 with TRBJ2-2, with D possibly TRBD1 on 5 matching bases. CDR3 length: 14 amino acids. The germline V gene has CDR1 SGHRS and CDR2 YFSETQ. With 5 bases removed from V and 7 bases from J, the gap between germline ends came to 15 bases. The CDR3 DNA follows: TGCGCCAGCAGGGAATATTGGGGCGTCGGGGAGCTGTTTTTT. Its translation: CASREYWGVGELFF.

The chain combines TRBV20-1 with TRBJ2-2; 7 bases map to TRBD1. Looked up from germline, CDR1 is DFQATT and CDR2 is SNEGSKA (reference sequence). The CDR3 length is 13 residues. V was pared by 3 bases and J by 5 bases, with 3 bases of the junction left unmatched. CDR3 coding DNA: TGCAGTGCTAGGCACAGGGGAACCGGGGAGCTGTTTTTT. Its translation: CSARHRGTGELFF.

There are many counts of this clonotype. The chain combines TRBV30 with TRBJ2-3; 8 bases line up with TRBD2. The germline V gene has CDR1 GTSNPN and CDR2 SVGIG (reference sequence). The CDR3 extends over 13 amino acids. V lost 5 bases and J lost 2; bases outside the gene matches: 3. In DNA form, the CDR3 reads TGTGCCTGGGTAGCGGGAAACACAGATACGCAGTATTTT. It translates to CAWVAGNTDTQYF.

In this sample, this clonotype turned up many times. This rearrangement joins TRBV20-1 to TRBJ2-7; possibly TRBD1 for D (5 bases). Trimming shortened V by 0 bases and J by 6 bases, and 15 bases separated the two germline ends. This CDR3 comprises 14 residues. The germline V gene has CDR1 DFQATT and CDR2 SNEGSKA (reference sequence). The CDR3 spells CSARDKAAGPEQYF. CDR3 DNA: TGCAGTGCTAGAGATAAGGCTGCAGGGCCCGAGCAGTACTTC.

The table lists this clonotype with many counts. The rearrangement joins TRBV20-1 to TRBJ2-7, with D hard to call. Trimming took 4 bases from V and 0 from J, leaving 7 bases between them. This CDR3 has 12 residues. Germline V CDR1 and CDR2: DFQATT, SNEGSKA (reference sequence). CDR3 in DNA: TGCAGTGCTACTACAGACTCCTACGAGCAGTACTTC. Its protein is CSATTDSYEQYF.

This clonotype was seen many times. The gene calls are TRBV7-8 and TRBJ1-1, with a possible D match to TRBD1 (5 bases). Germline CDR1 SGHVS, CDR2 FQNEAQ. The V end lost 5 bases, the J end lost 4 bases, and 17 bases lay between the germline ends. The CDR3 spans 15 residues. The CDR3 DNA follows: TGTGCCAGCAGCCTACCAGCAGGGAAGGCCACTGAAGCTTTCTTT. This gives the protein CASSLPAGKATEAFF.

The sample holds many counts of this clonotype. The rearrangement joins TRBV5-5 to TRBJ2-1; TRBD2 matches 9 bases. CDR3 size: 15 residues. V was pared by 2 bases and J by 6 bases, with 6 bases of the junction left unmatched. Germline V gene lookup returns CDR1 SGHKS and CDR2 YYEKEE (reference sequence). The CDR3 spells CASSFLAGQGNEQFF. In nucleotides, the CDR3 is TGTGCCAGCAGCTTTCTAGCGGGACAAGGCAATGAGCAGTTCTTC.

This clonotype was counted a few times. The chain couples TRBV5-1 to TRBJ2-3; 9 positions agree with TRBD2. CDR3 size: 17 residues. The V segment lost 0 bases and the J segment 3 bases; nucleotides outside the gene matches: 8. Germline V CDR1 and CDR2: SGHRS, YFSETQ. CDR3 amino acids: CASSLDVSGSITDTQYF. The CDR3 nucleotides are TGCGCCAGCAGCTTGGATGTTAGCGGGAGTATAACAGATACGCAGTATTTT.

At least ten counts were recorded for this clonotype. The chain combines TRBV29-1 with TRBJ2-3; no firm D call. This CDR3 is 11 amino acids long. V was trimmed by 6 bases and J by 5 bases, leaving 9 bases between them. In germline, CDR1 is SQVTM, CDR2 ANQGSEA. CDR3 coding DNA: TGCAGCGTGGCCCCCGGAGATACGCAGTATTTT. This gives the protein CSVAPGDTQYF.

This clonotype was observed a few times. The chain is built from TRBV20-1 and TRBJ2-7, with 8 bases that match TRBD1. The trim removed 5 bases at V and 7 bases at J, leaving 4 bases unmatched. CDR1 and CDR2 from the germline V gene are DFQATT and SNEGSKA (reference sequence). The CDR3 runs to 11 residues. CDR3 coding DNA: TGCAGTGCTTGGACAGGGAAAGAGCAGTACTTC. Protein sequence: CSAWTGKEQYF.

In this sample, this clonotype turned up a few times. This sequence may be a read error, since a much larger clone differs from it by one base. This chain joins TRBV20-1 and TRBJ1-4; no reliable D call. The germline CDR1 and CDR2 sequences are DFQATT and SNEGSKA (reference sequence). The CDR3 is 13 residues long. V was pared by 7 bases and J by 0 bases, with 9 bases between. DNA of the CDR3: TGCAGTGACACAAATGCAACTAATGAAAAACTGTTTTTT. It is translated as CSDTNATNEKLFF.

There are many counts of this clonotype. The chain uses TRBV30 and TRBJ2-7; D might be TRBD1 (5 bases). Trimming stripped 2 bases from V and 6 bases from J, with 11 bases between. The CDR3 totals 12 residues. In germline, CDR1 is GTSNPN, CDR2 SVGIG (reference sequence). The CDR3 loop reads CAWSLEGAEQYF. The DNA for the CDR3 is TGTGCCTGGAGTCTCGAAGGGGCCGAGCAGTACTTC.

At least ten counts were recorded for this clonotype. The V gene is TRBV29-1, the J gene TRBJ2-7, with 8 bases identical to TRBD1. The CDR3 totals 14 residues. In germline, CDR1 is SQVTM, CDR2 ANQGSEA. J lost 5 bases, V lost 6 bases, and 12 bases had no gene match. The DNA of the CDR3 is TGCAGCGTCGATGCCCAGGGGGCAAGAGACGAGCAGTACTTC. Translated: CSVDAQGARDEQYF.

Ten or more counts support this clonotype. J is TRBJ2-1 and V is TRBV3-1; 7 nucleotides match TRBD2. Unmatched junction bases numbered 5, after V lost 4 bases and J lost 2 bases. The V gene's germline CDR1 is LGHDT and CDR2 YNNKEL (reference sequence). This CDR3 spans 15 amino acids. In DNA, the CDR3 is TGTGCCAGCAGCCGGACTAGGACCACCTACAATGAGCAGTTCTTC. Its protein product is CASSRTRTTYNEQFF.

This clonotype showed up just a few times. The CDR3 loop is CASSQPEQGKFF. In DNA, the CDR3 is TGTGCCAGCAGCCAACCGGAACAGGGCAAGTTCTTC. This chain uses TRBV14 with TRBJ2-1, with D perhaps matching TRBD1 (6 bases). From germline, CDR1 is SGHDN and CDR2 FVKESK. Trimming took 2 bases from V and 14 from J, leaving 13 bases between them. This CDR3 has 12 amino acids.

In this sample, this clonotype turned up many times. The gene calls are TRBV7-2 and TRBJ2-3, with 8 bases fitting TRBD2. This CDR3 contains 21 residues. Per the germline V gene, CDR1 is SGHTA and CDR2 is FQGNSA. V lost 2 bases to trimming and J lost 2 bases; unmatched junction nucleotides: 21. The CDR3 loop reads CASSLLDIRVGLAPATDTQYF. The CDR3 coding sequence is TGTGCCAGCAGCTTATTAGACATTAGAGTAGGACTAGCCCCCGCCACAGATACGCAGTATTTT.

This clonotype was counted ten times or more. V gene TRBV18 combines with J gene TRBJ1-2; 8 bases are a match to TRBD1. Germline values: CDR1 KGHSH, CDR2 LQKENI. The CDR3 has 14 amino acids. J lost 6 bases, V lost 3 bases, and 6 bases had no gene match. This CDR3 reads CASSPLTGVDGYTF. The CDR3 bases are TGTGCCAGCTCACCGCTGACAGGGGTCGATGGCTACACCTTC.